This T cell receptor beta chain is from a study of T cell changes during pregnancy in multiple sclerosis. The germline V gene has CDR1 SNHLY and CDR2 FYNNEI. This CDR3 is built from 13 residues. Trimming took off 6 bases at V and 5 bases at J, with 13 bases between the two ends. The repertoire was sequenced with immunoSEQ multiplex PCR; TCRdb's copy has only in-frame clones and lacks some. The top ten clones hold 2.5% of a sample with approximately 89,000 clones, 94% of them seen once. This TCR derives from a female donor with multiple sclerosis, enrolled in a pregnancy study. The sequencing used peripheral blood, collected in the third trimester of pregnancy. J is TRBJ2-5 and V is TRBV2; D is possibly TRBD2 (6 bases). The CDR3, as DNA: TGTGCCAGCAGCGAGGGGACTGGGGAGACCCAGTACTTC. It encodes CASSEGTGETQYF.